One and the same sample provided the 17 T cell receptor beta chains below, sequenced in a study of neurological immune-mediated disorders. TCRdb re-called the 5' RACE reads with MiXCR, one entry per CDR3 protein. The sample yields 110,000 or so distinct CDR3 sequences, approximately 3.2% seen once. The sample comprised PBMCs. Receptor source: a woman in her twenties or thirties with multiple sclerosis.

This clonotype was found many times. CDR3 region: CAISDPSIRRGAYYQPQHF. The CDR3, as DNA: TGTGCCATCAGTGACCCCTCCATCCGTAGGGGAGCCTACTATCAGCCCCAGCATTTT. This sequence joins TRBV10-3 and TRBJ1-5; D perhaps matches TRBD1 (5 bases). Deletions cut 3 bases from V and 5 bases from J, with 26 bases between. Germline lookup yields CDR1 ENHRY and CDR2 SYGVKD. The CDR3 is made up of 19 amino acids.

Ten or more counts support this clonotype. The rearrangement links TRBV5-1 to TRBJ2-1; D may match TRBD1 or TRBD2 (5 bases each). The V gene's germline CDR1 is SGHRS and CDR2 YFSETQ. V shed 2 bases and J shed 0 bases, with 18 bases lying between them. There are 18 residues in the CDR3. CDR3 region: CASSFPQASGHSYNEQFF. In DNA, the CDR3 is TGCGCCAGCAGCTTCCCCCAAGCCAGCGGACACTCCTACAATGAGCAGTTCTTC.

This clonotype showed up many times. The chain links TRBV6-5 to TRBJ2-5; D gene uncertain. This CDR3 has 11 residues. Trimming stripped 7 bases from V and 1 base from J, with 4 bases between. CDR1 is MNHEY, CDR2 SVGAGI, per germline. CDR3 residues: CASKAQETQYF. CDR3 in DNA: TGTGCCAGCAAGGCCCAAGAGACCCAGTACTTC.

This clonotype was recorded at least ten times. The CDR3 sequence: CSGGSGNTIYF. In nucleotides, the CDR3 is TGCAGCGGGGGATCCGGAAACACCATATATTTT. V is TRBV20-1 and J is TRBJ1-3; TRBD1 is a possible D gene (5 bases). This CDR3 has 11 residues. Germline CDR1 DFQATT, CDR2 SNEGSKA (reference sequence).

This clonotype was counted at least ten times. The rearrangement joins TRBV12-3 or TRBV12-4 to TRBJ2-5; D unclear. The CDR3 loop spans 13 amino acids. With 4 bases removed from V and 5 bases from J, the gap between germline ends came to 11 bases. CDR3 sequence reads: CASSSSAPETQYF. The CDR3 nucleotides are TGTGCCAGCAGTTCGTCCGCCCCGGAGACCCAGTACTTC.

This clonotype has a count of ten or more. The chain recombines TRBV6-5 with TRBJ2-2; unclear D gene. Trimming left V 6 bases short and J 0 bases short, with 11 bases between. The CDR3 length is 15 residues. Germline V gene data show CDR1 as MNHEY and CDR2 as SVGAGI. The CDR3 region is CASSPLGPNTGELFF. Here the CDR3 DNA reads TGTGCCAGCAGCCCACTTGGACCGAACACCGGGGAGCTGTTTTTT.

This clonotype was counted ten times or more. This chain joins TRBV5-1 and TRBJ2-4, with D possibly being TRBD2 (5 bases). Germline values: CDR1 SGHRS, CDR2 YFSETQ. CDR3 length: 14 amino acids. The V end was cut by 0 bases, the J end by 8 bases, with 12 bases between. This CDR3 is CASSLGGWRDIQYF. For the CDR3, the DNA is TGCGCCAGCAGCTTGGGAGGGTGGAGAGACATTCAGTACTTC.

This clonotype was recorded at least ten times. The V and J genes are TRBV20-1 and TRBJ1-1, with no clear D. CDR1 is DFQATT, CDR2 SNEGSKA, per germline (reference sequence). V was shortened by 3 bases and J by 7 bases, with 9 bases between the two germline ends. This CDR3 has 11 residues. The CDR3 loop is CSASGFDEAFF. As DNA, the CDR3 is TGCAGTGCTAGTGGTTTCGATGAAGCTTTCTTT.

This clonotype was recorded at least ten times. This rearrangement joins TRBV6-1 to TRBJ1-5; 7 bases match TRBD1. The CDR3 extends over 15 amino acids. Germline V gene sequence: CDR1 MNHNS, CDR2 SASEGT. V was pared by 2 bases and J by 5 bases, with 6 bases of the junction left unmatched. In DNA form, the CDR3 reads TGTGCCAGCAGTGAATGGGGACAGCCCTATCAGCCCCAGCATTTT. Translating it yields CASSEWGQPYQPQHF.

This clonotype was picked up many times. This chain connects TRBV20-1 to TRBJ2-3; a possible D gene is TRBD1 (6 bases). The V and J ends lost 6 bases and 2 bases respectively, with 12 bases between them. The CDR3 is 13 amino acids. Germline-derived CDR1 and CDR2 are DFQATT and SNEGSKA (reference sequence). The CDR3 nucleotides are TGCAGTGCGCCTTGGACAGACACAGATACGCAGTATTTT. Translated: CSAPWTDTDTQYF.

V usage is TRBV4-3 and J usage is TRBJ2-1, with a tentative D call TRBD2 (6 bases). The V end lost 0 bases, the J end lost 0 bases, and 12 bases lay between the germline ends. The CDR3 contains 17 residues. From germline, CDR1 is LGHNA and CDR2 YSLEER. The DNA of the CDR3 is TGCGCCAGCAGCCAAGATTGGGCGGGAAGCTCCTACAATGAGCAGTTCTTC. Protein: CASSQDWAGSSYNEQFF.

This clonotype came up a few times. The chain employs TRBV7-2 and TRBJ2-1; TRBD2 is a possible D gene (7 bases). The CDR3 is made up of 16 amino acids. The germline V gene encodes CDR1 SGHTA and CDR2 FQGNSA. V gave up 2 bases and J gave up 6 bases, with 17 bases separating them. DNA of the CDR3: TGTGCCAGCAGCTTAAGGGGGGAGGGAGAGGCCAATGAGCAGTTCTTC. This translates into CASSLRGEGEANEQFF.

This clonotype was observed at least ten times. The V and J genes are TRBV27 and TRBJ2-7; 11 nucleotides line up with TRBD1. The CDR3 spans 15 residues. Germline trimming cut 4 bases from V and 2 bases from J; bases unmatched to any gene: 4. CDR1 is MNHEY, CDR2 SMNVEV, per germline (reference sequence). CDR3 nucleotides: TGTGCCAGCAGTTCCCGGGGACAGGGGGCCTACGAGCAGTACTTC. Translated: CASSSRGQGAYEQYF.

Note on this clonotype: This clone may be a read error of a much larger clone one base away. The chain is built from TRBV12-3 or TRBV12-4 and TRBJ1-1; D call uncertain. This CDR3 is 12 amino acids long. The CDR3 nucleotides read TGTGACAGCAGTTTAACAACGAGTGGAGCTTTCTTT. Translation gives CDSSLTTSGAFF.

This clonotype has ten or more counts. The CDR3 loop is CASSYGGGAPATQYF. The CDR3 DNA reads TGCGCCAGCAGCTACGGCGGGGGAGCCCCGGCGACCCAGTACTTC. The rearrangement links TRBV5-1 to TRBJ2-5; 7 positions match TRBD2. V shed 3 bases and J 7 bases; nucleotides not matched to a gene: 12. The CDR3 runs to 15 residues. The V gene's germline CDR1 is SGHRS and CDR2 YFSETQ.

This rearrangement joins TRBV3-1 to TRBJ2-4; D perhaps matches TRBD1 (6 bases). V was pared by 2 bases and J by 1 base, with 21 bases between. Germline lookup yields CDR1 LGHDT and CDR2 YNNKEL (reference sequence). The CDR3 loop spans 19 amino acids. CDR3 DNA: TGTGCCAGCAGCCAATATCTCCAGGGGATCAGCGATGCCAAAAACATTCAGTACTTC. This translates into CASSQYLQGISDAKNIQYF.

This clonotype was observed at least ten times. CDR3: CSARMGAGAYNEQFF. The CDR3, as DNA: TGCAGTGCTAGAATGGGGGCGGGGGCGTACAATGAGCAGTTCTTC. The chain is built from TRBV20-1 and TRBJ2-1, with TRBD2 as a possible D gene (7 bases). Germline values: CDR1 DFQATT, CDR2 SNEGSKA (reference sequence). V was clipped by 2 bases and J by 4 bases, with 15 bases between them. The CDR3 length is 15 residues.